These 22 T cell receptor beta chains were sequenced from one sample in a study of blood T cell repertoires in COVID-19. The table came from immunoSEQ multiplex PCR; TCRdb's copy has only in-frame clones and leaves some out. The sample consists of about 130,000 clones, about 74% of them appearing once. Sequenced input: peripheral blood. The receptors originated from a man aged 55 to 69 with acute or convalescent COVID-19.

In this sample, this clone turned up once. This chain connects TRBV24-1 to TRBJ1-4; a possible D gene is TRBD1 (6 bases). This CDR3 spans 13 amino acids. Germline lookup yields CDR1 KGHDR and CDR2 SFDVKD. Trimming stripped 7 bases from V and 4 bases from J, with 9 bases between. CDR3 amino acids: CATRGGLNEKLFF. Here the CDR3 DNA reads TGTGCCACCAGGGGGGGGCTTAATGAAAAACTGTTTTTT.

This chain links TRBV5-1 with TRBJ1-2, with D uncertain. With 0 bases removed from V and 7 bases from J, the gap between germline ends came to 10 bases. This CDR3 comprises 13 residues. Germline V CDR1 and CDR2: SGHRS, YFSETQ. In nucleotides, the CDR3 is TGCGCCAGCAGCTTGGATTTCCCCTCTGGCTACACCTTC. Its translation is CASSLDFPSGYTF.

The genes are TRBV7-9 and TRBJ1-3; 7 positions agree with TRBD1. V gave up 3 bases and J gave up 4 bases; unmatched junction bases: 6. The CDR3 is 15 residues long. Germline values: CDR1 SEHNR, CDR2 FQNEAQ (reference sequence). The CDR3 loop reads CASSLSTGTGNTIYF. CDR3 coding DNA: TGTGCCAGCAGCTTGTCGACAGGGACGGGAAACACCATATATTTT.

The CDR3 region has the DNA TGTGCTAGTGGCCCGGGACAGGGTAAGGGCGAGCAGTACTTC. It is translated as CASGPGQGKGEQYF. The genes are TRBV12-5 and TRBJ2-7; 9 bases agree with TRBD1. The CDR3 is 14 amino acids. Germline CDR1 and CDR2: LGHNT and FRNRAP. Trimming cost V 6 bases and J 6 bases; bases outside gene matches: 9.

The chain uses TRBV2 and TRBJ1-6, with D possibly being TRBD1 (5 bases). CDR3 length: 14 amino acids. Germline V lookup: CDR1 SNHLY, CDR2 FYNNEI. With 1 base removed from V and 8 bases from J, the gap between germline ends came to 9 bases. The CDR3, as DNA: TGTGCCAGCAGTGAAGGCAGGGTTGATTCACCCCTCCACTTT. It encodes CASSEGRVDSPLHF. Full variable domain (rest looked up from reference TRBV2 and TRBJ1-6): EPEVTQTPSHQVTQMGQEVILRCVPISNHLYFYWYRQILGQKVEFLVSFYNNEISEKSEIFDDQFSVERPDGSNFTLKIRSTKLEDSAMYFCASSEGRVDSPLHFGNGTRLTVT.

As regards this clone: Other DNA sequences in the sample encode the same CDR3. The chain is built from TRBV18 and TRBJ2-7, with D tentatively TRBD2 (5 bases). The CDR3 consists of 13 residues. The ends were cut back, 2 bases at V and 6 bases at J, with 11 bases in the middle. CDR1 is KGHSH and CDR2 is LQKENI in the germline V gene. The CDR3 is CASSPGERGEQYF. For the CDR3, the DNA is TGTGCCAGCTCACCAGGGGAGAGAGGCGAGCAGTACTTC.

This clone appeared a few times. This chain uses TRBV4-1 with TRBJ2-1; a weak D match, TRBD2 (6 bases). The CDR3 is 14 residues long. Germline lookup yields CDR1 MGHRA and CDR2 YSYEKL. Trimming removed 3 bases from V and 4 bases from J, with 10 bases in between. Written as DNA, the CDR3 is TGCGCCAGCAGCCACGGGACTTTTTACAATGAGCAGTTCTTC. Translation: CASSHGTFYNEQFF.

This clone was detected many times. The chain carries TRBV6-1 and TRBJ1-2; possible D gene TRBD1, 6 bases. Germline CDR1 is MNHNS and CDR2 is SASEGT. V lost 1 base and J lost 3, with 12 bases in between. This CDR3 spans 15 amino acids. This CDR3 is CASSEELGTHYGYTF. CDR3 sequence (DNA): TGTGCCAGCAGTGAAGAGTTAGGGACACACTATGGCTACACCTTC.

This clone occurred once. The rearrangement uses TRBV30 and TRBJ2-7; TRBD2 aligns across 13 bases. CDR3 length: 19 residues. The V gene end was trimmed by 0 bases and the J gene end by 2 bases; junction bases not matched to a gene: 13. Looked up from germline, CDR1 is GTSNPN and CDR2 is SVGIG (reference sequence). CDR3 sequence (DNA): TGTGCCTGGAGTGTACAGGTTCGACTAGCGGGGGGAGTTACCTACGAGCAGTACTTC. Amino acid sequence: CAWSVQVRLAGGVTYEQYF. The variable domain in full, completed from reference TRBV30 and TRBJ2-7, reads SQTIHQWPATLVQPVGSPLSLECTVEGTSNPNLYWYRQAAGRGLQLLFYSVGIGQISSEVPQNLSASRPQDRQFILSSKKLLLSDSGFYLCAWSVQVRLAGGVTYEQYFGPGTRLTVT.

The rearrangement links TRBV27 to TRBJ2-7, with D perhaps matching TRBD2 (5 bases). Trimming cost V 6 bases and J 2 bases, with 14 bases left between them. The CDR3 sequence is 14 residues long. Germline CDR1 MNHEY, CDR2 SMNVEV (reference sequence). CDR3 DNA sequence: TGTGCCAGCAGAGGACTCGGGGTTCCCTACGAGCAGTACTTC. Translated: CASRGLGVPYEQYF.

This rearrangement joins TRBV2 to TRBJ2-7; tentative D call: TRBD1 (5 bases). This CDR3 contains 11 residues. Germline-derived CDR1 and CDR2 are SNHLY and FYNNEI. The V end lost 8 bases, the J end lost 2 bases, and 7 bases lay between the germline ends. The CDR3 DNA reads as TGTGCCAGCCGACAGACCTACGAGCAGTACTTC. It yields the protein CASRQTYEQYF.

The rearrangement joins TRBV3-1 (or the pseudogene TRBV3-2) to TRBJ2-4, with D tentatively TRBD1 (7 bases). Germline CDR1 reads LGHDT; CDR2 reads YNNKEL (reference sequence). V was trimmed by 6 bases and J by 7 bases, leaving 22 bases between them. The CDR3 length is 16 residues. CDR3: CASRSKAGGTANIQYF. Written as DNA, the CDR3 is TGTGCCAGCAGATCCAAAGCGGGCGGGACAGCTAACATTCAGTACTTC.

This clone showed up just once. The J gene is TRBJ2-7, the V gene TRBV5-6; tentatively, D is TRBD1 (5 bases). Per the germline V gene, CDR1 is SGHDT and CDR2 is YYEEEE. Deletions cut 4 bases from V and 3 bases from J, with 14 bases between. The CDR3 has 14 residues. The CDR3 sequence is CASSKELTGYEQYF. DNA for the CDR3: TGTGCCAGCAGCAAGGAGTTAACAGGCTACGAGCAGTACTTC.

This rearrangement joins TRBV4-1 to TRBJ1-2, with a weak D call TRBD1 (6 bases). V lost 1 base and J 4 bases, leaving 19 bases between the germline ends. Germline lookup yields CDR1 MGHRA and CDR2 YSYEKL. The CDR3 totals 17 residues. This chain's CDR3 is CASSQGLAGHSVYGYTF. The CDR3 DNA sequence: TGCGCCAGCAGCCAAGGATTAGCGGGACACAGCGTCTATGGCTACACCTTC.

This clone showed up just a few times. The J gene is TRBJ1-1, the V gene TRBV11-3; D unresolved. The V end lost 5 bases, the J end lost 5 bases, and 9 bases lay between the germline ends. The germline CDR1 and CDR2 sequences are SGHNT and YENEEA. The CDR3 has 12 amino acids. The CDR3 bases are TGTGCCAGCAGCGGCCGAAGTACTGAAGCTTTCTTT. Encoded protein: CASSGRSTEAFF.

The gene calls are TRBV27 and TRBJ2-5, with TRBD1 matching 9 bases. CDR3 size: 16 residues. From germline, CDR1 is MNHEY and CDR2 SMNVEV (reference sequence). J was trimmed by 2 bases and V by 5 bases; bases with no gene match: 9. The CDR3 protein is CASSTYRGRRQETQYF. The CDR3, as DNA: TGTGCCAGCAGTACATACAGGGGGCGCAGGCAAGAGACCCAGTACTTC.

This chain uses TRBV4-1 with TRBJ2-7, with 10 bases that match TRBD2. Per germline, CDR1 MGHRA and CDR2 YSYEKL. V shed 1 base, J shed 2 bases, and the junction held 5 bases outside the gene matches. This CDR3 has 16 amino acids. The CDR3 loop reads CASSQVFLAGAYEQYF. In DNA, the CDR3 is TGCGCCAGCAGCCAAGTCTTCCTAGCGGGAGCCTACGAGCAGTACTTC.

The chain is built from TRBV24-1 and TRBJ2-3, with 7 bases identical to TRBD1. Germline-derived CDR1 and CDR2 are KGHDR and SFDVKD. V dropped 3 bases and J dropped 6; count of bases not matched to a gene: 2. The CDR3 spans 13 residues. CDR3 sequence (DNA): TGTGCCACCAGTGATAGCAGGGGGGATACGCAGTATTTT. Amino acids: CATSDSRGDTQYF.

This clone was counted a single time. The CDR3 loop is CASSLAGGGPPEQFF. DNA of the CDR3: TGTGCCAGCAGCTTAGCTGGGGGGGGGCCACCTGAGCAGTTCTTC. V is TRBV13 and J is TRBJ2-1, with D tentatively TRBD2 (7 bases). V lost 1 base to trimming and J lost 9 bases, with 16 bases between them. The CDR3 sequence is 15 residues long. CDR1 is PRHDT and CDR2 is FYEKMQ in the germline V gene (reference sequence).

The chain combines TRBV5-6 with TRBJ2-7, with D uncertain. The germline CDR1 and CDR2 sequences are SGHDT and YYEEEE. The ends were cut back, 2 bases at V and 6 bases at J, with 6 bases in the middle. CDR3 size: 11 residues. The CDR3 DNA sequence: TGTGCCAGCAGCTTATTTCGCGAGCAGTACTTC. Its protein product is CASSLFREQYF.

DNA of the CDR3: TGTGCCACCAGTGGACTTACTCGACAGGGGGCGGATTCTGGGGCCAACGTCCTGACTTTC. It translates to CATSGLTRQGADSGANVLTF. The chain combines TRBV24-1 with TRBJ2-6; the match to TRBD1 covers 10 bases. CDR1 and CDR2 from the germline V gene are KGHDR and SFDVKD. V lost 5 bases to trimming and J lost 1 base; unmatched junction nucleotides: 13. The CDR3 is made up of 20 amino acids.

This clone was seen once. The chain links TRBV6-1 to TRBJ1-2, with TRBD1 matching over 7 bases. Unmatched junction bases numbered 5, after V lost 0 bases and J lost 4 bases. Looked up from germline, CDR1 is MNHNS and CDR2 is SASEGT. The CDR3 totals 15 residues. CDR3 DNA: TGTGCCAGCAGTGAAGCGGTGACAGGGCTCTATGGCTACACCTTC. It encodes CASSEAVTGLYGYTF.